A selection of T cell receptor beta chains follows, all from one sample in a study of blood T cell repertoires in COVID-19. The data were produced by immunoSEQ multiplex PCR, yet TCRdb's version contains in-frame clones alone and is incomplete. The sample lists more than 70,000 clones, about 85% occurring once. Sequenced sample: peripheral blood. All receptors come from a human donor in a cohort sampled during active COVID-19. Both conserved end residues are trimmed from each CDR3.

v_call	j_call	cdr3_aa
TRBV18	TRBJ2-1	ASSPLGTGLRNEQF
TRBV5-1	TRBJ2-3	ASSLEGPPTDTQY
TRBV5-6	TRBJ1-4	ASSPAGSTNEKLF
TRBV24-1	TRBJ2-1	ATSDFGSSYNEQF
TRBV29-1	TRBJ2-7	SVSEIGGEQY
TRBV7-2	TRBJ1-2	ASSSGSFGYGYT
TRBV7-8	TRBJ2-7	ASSLPGLAGAGSYEQY
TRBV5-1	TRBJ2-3	ASSSQGPDTQY
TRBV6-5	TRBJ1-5	ASSPLINQPQH
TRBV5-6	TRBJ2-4	ASSFSGVVKNIQY
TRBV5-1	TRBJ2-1	ASSLEGGAYNEQF
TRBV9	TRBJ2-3	ASSVSFGRTDTQY
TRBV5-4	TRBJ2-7	ASSLDLAGAYEQY
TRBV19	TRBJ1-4	ASNGGDEKLF
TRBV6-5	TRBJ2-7	ASREVGTSYEQY
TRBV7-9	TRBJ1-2	ASSSTGAEGYGYT
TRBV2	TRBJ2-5	ASSDADRDETQY
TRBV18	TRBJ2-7	ASSPFMGPGDYEQY
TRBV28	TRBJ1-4	ASSSGTGVNEKLF
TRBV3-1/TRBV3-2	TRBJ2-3	ASSHVGGSTDTQY
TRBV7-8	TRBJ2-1	ASSLARWLVVHEQF
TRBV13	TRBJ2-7	ASSLGAGEYYEQY
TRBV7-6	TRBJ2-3	ASSLTGAGDTQY
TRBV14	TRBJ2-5	ASTAGEQETQY
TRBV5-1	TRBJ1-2	ASGGFDGYT
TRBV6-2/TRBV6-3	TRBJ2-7	ASSYPTASSYEQY
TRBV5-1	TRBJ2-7	ASSLAWGQTYEQY
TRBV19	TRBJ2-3	ASSIVVAGGTDTQY
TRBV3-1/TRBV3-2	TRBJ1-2	ASSPQTGIYGYT
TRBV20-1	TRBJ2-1	SASPPRDSSYNEQF
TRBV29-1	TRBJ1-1	SVEGQATEAF
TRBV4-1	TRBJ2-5	ASSQEAGGFQETQY
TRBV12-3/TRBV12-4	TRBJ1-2	ATGRDSFYGYT
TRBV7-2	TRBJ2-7	ASSLSYEQY
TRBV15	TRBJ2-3	ATSKTSGSLTDTQY
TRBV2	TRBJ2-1	ASSDSSGRYYNEQF
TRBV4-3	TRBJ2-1	ASSQDYTGGGNEQF
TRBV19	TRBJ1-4	ASSIDLSGGYEKLF
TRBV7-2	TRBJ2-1	ASSLGQLGYNEQF
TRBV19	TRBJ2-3	ASSIIRAGGRADTQY
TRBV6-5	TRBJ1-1	ASNQQAVNTEAF
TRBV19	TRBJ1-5	ASSIGSAYSNQPQH
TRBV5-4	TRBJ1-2	ASSLEPSGYGYT
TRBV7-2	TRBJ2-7	ASTRGAYEQY
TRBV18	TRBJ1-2	ASSPRRLNYGYT
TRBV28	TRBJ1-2	ASSLDRGRGYT
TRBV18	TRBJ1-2	ASSPEGDYGYT
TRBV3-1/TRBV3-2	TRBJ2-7	ASSQGQAGGTYEQY
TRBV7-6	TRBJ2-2	ASRRPGNTGELF
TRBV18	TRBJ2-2	ASSPGTGATGELF
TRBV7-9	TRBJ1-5	ASSQTGNQPQH
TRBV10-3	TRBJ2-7	AISDRTSGRINEQY